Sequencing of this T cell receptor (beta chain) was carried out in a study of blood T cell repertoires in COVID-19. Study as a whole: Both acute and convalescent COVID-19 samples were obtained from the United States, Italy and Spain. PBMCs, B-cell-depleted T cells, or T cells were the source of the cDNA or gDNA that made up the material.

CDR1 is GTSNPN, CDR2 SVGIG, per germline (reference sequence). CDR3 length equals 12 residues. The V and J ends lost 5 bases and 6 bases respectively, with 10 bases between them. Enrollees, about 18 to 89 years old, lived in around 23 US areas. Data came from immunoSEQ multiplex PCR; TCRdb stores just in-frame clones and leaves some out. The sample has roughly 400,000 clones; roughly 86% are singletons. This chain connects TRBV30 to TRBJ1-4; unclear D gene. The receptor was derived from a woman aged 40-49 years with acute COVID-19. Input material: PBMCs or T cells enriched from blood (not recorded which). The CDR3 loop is CAWRGGDEKLFF. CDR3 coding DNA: TGTGCCTGGCGGGGTGGGGATGAAAAACTGTTTTTT.